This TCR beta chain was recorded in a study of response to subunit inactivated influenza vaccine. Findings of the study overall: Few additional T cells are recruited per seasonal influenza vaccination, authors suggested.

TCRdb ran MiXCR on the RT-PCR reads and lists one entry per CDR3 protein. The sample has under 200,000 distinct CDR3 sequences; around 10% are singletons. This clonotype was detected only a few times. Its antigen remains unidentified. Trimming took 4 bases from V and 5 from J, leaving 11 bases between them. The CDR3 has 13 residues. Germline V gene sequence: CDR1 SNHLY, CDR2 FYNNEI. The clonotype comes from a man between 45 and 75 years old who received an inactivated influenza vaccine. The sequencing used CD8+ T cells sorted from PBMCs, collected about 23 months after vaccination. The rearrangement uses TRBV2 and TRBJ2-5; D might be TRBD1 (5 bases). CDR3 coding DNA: TGTGCCAGCAGTGGTCAAGGGGTTGAGACCCAGTACTTC. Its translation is CASSGQGVETQYF.